The next 30 T cell receptor beta chains were all read from a single sample in a study of tissue T cells after allogeneic stem cell transplantation. The protocol was immunoSEQ multiplex PCR, while the TCRdb copy is restricted to in-frame clones and leaves out a portion. The sample has fewer than 30,000 clones; less than 85% are singletons. Source: tissue from the ileum, taken at autopsy. These receptors were collected from a female donor at least 60 years old with lung cancer.

The genes are TRBV6-5 and TRBJ2-5, with D perhaps TRBD2 (6 bases). The germline gives CDR1 MNHEY, CDR2 SVGAGI. V was shortened by 7 bases and J by 5 bases, with 14 bases between the two germline ends. This CDR3 is built from 13 residues. The CDR3 sequence: CASTRGLWETQYF. CDR3 in DNA: TGTGCCAGCACGCGGGGTTTATGGGAGACCCAGTACTTC.

Only a few counts were recorded for this clone. The chain carries TRBV6-5 and TRBJ1-1; no clear D. The V end was cut by 0 bases, the J end by 9 bases, with 11 bases between. Germline V lookup: CDR1 MNHEY, CDR2 SVGAGI. The CDR3 totals 13 residues. The DNA of the CDR3 is TGTGCCAGCAGTTACTCTACCGGGAAGAAAGCTTTCTTT. Translated: CASSYSTGKKAFF.

The rearrangement links TRBV20-1 to TRBJ2-1; tentatively, D is TRBD2 (6 bases). Deletions cut 3 bases from V and 0 bases from J, with 9 bases between. Looked up from germline, CDR1 is DFQATT and CDR2 is SNEGSKA (reference sequence). The CDR3 sequence is 14 residues long. CDR3 loop: CSASGGSSYNEQFF. DNA of the CDR3: TGCAGTGCTAGTGGGGGGAGCTCCTACAATGAGCAGTTCTTC.

This clone was observed a handful of times. The chain joins TRBV4-1 to TRBJ2-2; 8 bases fit TRBD2. The trim removed 2 bases at V and 4 bases at J, leaving 6 bases unmatched. Germline CDR1 is MGHRA and CDR2 is YSYEKL. This CDR3 contains 16 residues. The CDR3 region is CASSQTGRAGTGELFF. The CDR3, as DNA: TGCGCCAGCAGCCAAACCGGGAGGGCTGGCACCGGGGAGCTGTTTTTT.

The rearrangement joins TRBV9 to TRBJ2-1; a possible D gene is TRBD2 (5 bases). Germline V lookup: CDR1 SGDLS, CDR2 YYNGEE. The V gene lost 4 bases and the J gene lost 3 bases, with 8 bases spanning the gap. This CDR3 spans 13 amino acids. CDR3 in amino acids: CASSLRDYNEQFF. CDR3 sequence (DNA): TGTGCCAGCAGCTTGAGGGACTACAATGAGCAGTTCTTC.

This clone has a handful of counts. V usage is TRBV7-8 and J usage is TRBJ1-3, with D possibly being TRBD1 (5 bases). The CDR3 sequence is 15 residues long. V lost 5 bases to trimming and J lost 4 bases, with 15 bases between them. Germline loops: CDR1 SGHVS, CDR2 FQNEAQ. The CDR3 is CASSRAKGLGNTIYF. DNA of the CDR3: TGTGCCAGCAGCCGAGCCAAGGGGTTAGGAAACACCATATATTTT.

The J gene is TRBJ2-2, the V gene TRBV6-2 or TRBV6-3, with D tentatively TRBD1 (5 bases). This CDR3 contains 15 residues. With 2 bases removed from V and 7 bases from J, the gap between germline ends came to 14 bases. Looked up from germline, CDR1 is MNHEY and CDR2 is SVGEGT. The CDR3 is CASSYDGALGGELFF. The CDR3 DNA reads TGTGCCAGCAGTTACGATGGGGCGCTTGGCGGGGAGCTGTTTTTT.

This chain uses TRBV15 with TRBJ2-5; 11 positions agree with TRBD1. The J segment lost 5 bases and the V segment lost 3 bases, leaving 5 bases of the junction unmatched. Germline CDR1 and CDR2: LNHNV and YYDKDF (reference sequence). The CDR3 consists of 15 residues. Here the CDR3 DNA reads TGTGCCACCAGCAGGCAGGACAGGGGGCAGGAGACCCAGTACTTC. It yields the protein CATSRQDRGQETQYF. Variable domain in full (rest from reference TRBV15 and TRBJ2-5): DAMVIQNPRYQVTQFGKPVTLSCSQTLNHNVMYWYQQKSSQAPKLLFHYYDKDFNNEADTPDNFQSRRPNTSFCFLDIRSPGLGDTAMYLCATSRQDRGQETQYFGPGTRLLVL.

V and J are TRBV5-5 and TRBJ1-1; TRBD1 is a possible D gene (6 bases). CDR1 is SGHKS, CDR2 YYEKEE, per germline (reference sequence). The V and J ends lost 3 bases and 6 bases respectively, with 18 bases between them. This CDR3 contains 15 residues. The CDR3 loop reads CASSSAPGGQAEAFF. The CDR3 DNA follows: TGTGCCAGCAGCTCGGCCCCCGGGGGGCAGGCTGAAGCTTTCTTT.

The chain couples TRBV27 to TRBJ2-5; 7 bases agree with TRBD1. V lost 2 bases, J lost 6 bases, and 9 bases stayed unmatched. CDR1 and CDR2 (germline): MNHEY, SMNVEV (reference sequence). This CDR3 is 15 amino acids long. The CDR3 nucleotides are TGTGCCAGCAGTTTAAAGCCGACAGGGTGGCAGACCCAGTACTTC. Residues: CASSLKPTGWQTQYF.

This chain connects TRBV7-2 to TRBJ2-7, with D hard to call. Germline V gene lookup returns CDR1 SGHTA and CDR2 FQGNSA. The CDR3 is made up of 11 amino acids. Trimming pared 5 bases from V and 3 bases from J, leaving 5 bases between. Here the CDR3 reads CASSNLYEQYF. The CDR3 DNA sequence: TGTGCCAGCAGCAATCTCTACGAGCAGTACTTC.

J is TRBJ2-3 and V is TRBV19; 9 nucleotides agree with TRBD2. The CDR3 totals 16 residues. Germline CDR1 reads LNHDA; CDR2 reads SQIVND (reference sequence). Trimming at V came to 5 bases and at J to 6 bases, leaving 12 bases not matched to a gene. In DNA, the CDR3 is TGTGCCAGTAGTTTCAATAGCGGGAGAAGAACGGATACGCAGTATTTT. The encoded protein is CASSFNSGRRTDTQYF.

The chain has TRBV11-2 and TRBJ2-7; TRBD2 aligns across 7 bases. The junction had 5 bases not matched to a gene; V was cut back by 3 bases and J by 3 bases. The CDR3 covers 14 residues. CDR1 is SGHAT, CDR2 FQNNGV, per germline. The chain's CDR3 is CASSFKRGIYEQYF. CDR3 DNA sequence: TGTGCCAGCAGCTTCAAGCGGGGAATCTACGAGCAGTACTTC.

The CDR3 coding sequence is TGTGCCAGCAGCTCCACGGGCGGGCGGGAGACCCAGTACTTC. Translated: CASSSTGGRETQYF. The chain combines TRBV5-5 with TRBJ2-5; perhaps TRBD2 as D (5 bases). V was trimmed by 3 bases and J by 5 bases, leaving 14 bases between them. The germline CDR1 and CDR2 sequences are SGHKS and YYEKEE (reference sequence). The CDR3 contains 14 residues.

J is TRBJ1-2 and V is TRBV28; D gene uncertain. Germline assignment: CDR1 MDHEN and CDR2 SYDVKM. Trimming removed 7 bases from V and 9 bases from J, with 18 bases in between. This CDR3 has 13 residues. The CDR3 loop is CASISGGSYRYTF. The CDR3 DNA sequence: TGTGCCAGCATCTCGGGCGGATCTTATCGCTACACCTTC.

The chain joins TRBV5-6 to TRBJ1-3; weak D call: TRBD1 (6 bases). Germline V gene lookup returns CDR1 SGHDT and CDR2 YYEEEE. The V end lost 0 bases, the J end lost 1 base, and 8 bases lay between the germline ends. The CDR3 consists of 15 residues. The CDR3 nucleotides are TGTGCCAGCAGCTTGGTAACAGGGTCTGGAAACACCATATATTTT. Its translation is CASSLVTGSGNTIYF.

Relative to its sample, this clone is medium-sized (0.01 to 0.1%). The V gene is TRBV18, the J gene TRBJ2-7, with a weak D call TRBD2 (6 bases). Germline V gene lookup returns CDR1 KGHSH and CDR2 LQKENI. CDR3 length: 16 amino acids. Trimming left V 6 bases short and J 2 bases short, with 20 bases between. CDR3 nucleotide sequence: TGTGCCAGCTCGCCTTATTCCGGGACTGGTACCTACGAGCAGTACTTC. Its translation: CASSPYSGTGTYEQYF. Variable domain in full (rest from reference TRBV18 and TRBJ2-7): NAGVMQNPRHLVRRRGQEARLRCSPMKGHSHVYWYRQLPEEGLKFMVYLQKENIIDESGMPKERFSAEFPKEGPSILRIQQVVRGDSAAYFCASSPYSGTGTYEQYFGPGTRLTVT.

The count of this clone is one. V usage is TRBV2 and J usage is TRBJ2-1; 10 nucleotides align to TRBD2. CDR1 SNHLY and CDR2 FYNNEI come from the germline V gene. This CDR3 has 14 amino acids. The ends lost 3 bases at V and 9 bases at J; junction bases unmatched: 5. Here the CDR3 DNA reads TGTGCCAGCAGTGAGCTAGCGGGAGAAACTGAGCAGTTCTTC. It codes for CASSELAGETEQFF.

The chain combines TRBV2 with TRBJ2-3, with 8 nucleotides matching TRBD2. Per the germline V gene, CDR1 is SNHLY and CDR2 is FYNNEI. V shed 6 bases, J shed 4 bases, and the junction held 6 bases outside the gene matches. This CDR3 has 14 residues. The CDR3 loop reads CASRVTSGADTQYF. Written as DNA, the CDR3 is TGTGCCAGCAGGGTTACTAGCGGCGCAGATACGCAGTATTTT.

This clone was seen only once. The chain combines TRBV20-1 with TRBJ2-7, with unresolved D. The V gene's germline CDR1 is DFQATT and CDR2 SNEGSKA (reference sequence). The length of the CDR3 is 11 residues. V dropped 4 bases and J dropped 2 bases, with 6 bases sitting between them. This CDR3 is CSAIGTYEQYF. The CDR3 DNA reads as TGCAGTGCTATTGGAACCTACGAGCAGTACTTC.

This rearrangement joins TRBV27 to TRBJ1-2; weak D call: TRBD1 (5 bases). CDR3 size: 12 residues. CDR1 and CDR2 (germline): MNHEY, SMNVEV (reference sequence). Trimming stripped 6 bases from V and 4 bases from J, with 9 bases between. Written as DNA, the CDR3 is TGTGCCAGCAGGAGTCAGGGCTATGGCTACACCTTC. This encodes CASRSQGYGYTF.

The chain carries TRBV18 and TRBJ2-1; possible D gene TRBD1, 6 bases. Germline V gives CDR1 KGHSH, CDR2 LQKENI. Trimming removed 3 bases at V and 0 bases at J, with 18 bases between. The CDR3 contains 18 residues. CDR3 in amino acids: CASSPGAKGLSSYNEQFF. In DNA form, the CDR3 reads TGTGCCAGCTCACCGGGGGCGAAGGGCCTCAGCTCCTACAATGAGCAGTTCTTC.

This clone is a singleton in its sample. This rearrangement joins TRBV5-4 to TRBJ2-2; possibly TRBD2 for D (6 bases). V lost 2 bases and J lost 4, with 12 bases in between. The CDR3 consists of 15 residues. CDR1 is SGHNT, CDR2 YYREEE, per germline (reference sequence). The DNA of the CDR3 is TGTGCCAGCAGCTTAGACATGGGGGGCACCGGGGAGCTGTTTTTT. Translating gives CASSLDMGGTGELFF.

This clone was seen more than once but under ten times. The chain recombines TRBV5-1 with TRBJ2-1; either TRBD1 or TRBD2 may supply D (5 bases each). Trimming stripped 4 bases from V and 2 bases from J, with 13 bases between. The CDR3 spans 15 residues. Germline CDR1 reads SGHRS; CDR2 reads YFSETQ. The CDR3 loop reads CASSPSGATYNEQFF. The DNA of the CDR3 is TGCGCCAGCAGCCCCTCCGGGGCCACCTACAATGAGCAGTTCTTC. Full variable domain (outside the CDR3, taken from reference TRBV5-1 and TRBJ2-1): KAGVTQTPRYLIKTRGQQVTLSCSPISGHRSVSWYQQTPGQGLQFLFEYFSETQRNKGNFPGRFSGRQFSNSRSEMNVSTLELGDSALYLCASSPSGATYNEQFFGPGTRLTVL.

The chain couples TRBV7-2 to TRBJ2-4; D uncertain. V was pared by 0 bases and J by 3 bases, with 6 bases between. Germline V gene sequence: CDR1 SGHTA, CDR2 FQGNSA. The CDR3 is 14 amino acids. CDR3 sequence: CASSLAGNKNIQYF. The CDR3 DNA is TGTGCCAGCAGCTTAGCGGGCAACAAAAACATTCAGTACTTC.

This clone is labeled medium-sized. The rearrangement links TRBV15 to TRBJ1-1, with 10 nucleotides matching TRBD1. Germline V gene lookup returns CDR1 LNHNV and CDR2 YYDKDF (reference sequence). The ends lost 2 bases at V and 8 bases at J; junction bases unmatched: 8. The CDR3 is 15 amino acids. The CDR3 region is CATSRLRQGATEAFF. The CDR3 DNA reads TGTGCCACCAGCAGATTAAGACAGGGGGCGACCGAAGCTTTCTTT.

This chain uses TRBV2 with TRBJ2-7; no clear D. CDR3 size: 14 residues. Germline loops: CDR1 SNHLY, CDR2 FYNNEI. V dropped 4 bases and J dropped 2 bases, with 12 bases sitting between them. The CDR3 loop reads CASSGNAIPYEQYF. The DNA for the CDR3 is TGTGCCAGCAGTGGGAACGCCATACCCTACGAGCAGTACTTC.

This clone was picked up a small number of times. The chain joins TRBV30 to TRBJ1-4; 8 positions agree with TRBD1. This CDR3 is 14 amino acids long. Looked up from germline, CDR1 is GTSNPN and CDR2 is SVGIG (reference sequence). Trimming cost V 0 bases and J 8 bases; bases outside gene matches: 5. CDR3 nucleotides: TGTGCCTGGAGTGTCCAGGGGGCCGGAGAAAAACTGTTTTTT. This sequence encodes CAWSVQGAGEKLFF.

The chain combines TRBV4-2 with TRBJ1-3; 7 nucleotides match TRBD1. Germline-derived CDR1 and CDR2 are LGHNA and YNFKEQ. Trimming took 3 bases from V and 15 from J; bases not matched to a gene: 8. The CDR3 has 12 amino acids. CDR3 in DNA: TGTGCCAGCAGCCATCTAGGCGGGGACAGATATTTT. It translates to CASSHLGGDRYF.

The chain recombines TRBV7-9 with TRBJ2-1; 13 nucleotides match TRBD2. The CDR3 sequence is 17 residues long. CDR1 is SEHNR, CDR2 FQNEAQ, per germline (reference sequence). Trimming removed 7 bases from V and 1 base from J; junction bases left unmatched: 7. The CDR3 DNA follows: TGTGCCAGCACCTGGGGACTAGCGGGGAGTTCCTACAATGAGCAGTTCTTC. Translating it yields CASTWGLAGSSYNEQFF.